The 24 T cell receptor beta chains below come from one sample, sequenced in a study of cytomegalovirus exposure and HLA in healthy donors. Measured with immunoSEQ multiplex PCR; TCRdb has only the in-frame clones, and not every one. Of about 120,000 clones listed, 70% to 90% are singletons. Specimen: PBMCs. These TCRs come from a woman between 18 and 30 years old in good health and CMV-seropositive.

The chain uses TRBV15 and TRBJ2-5; 8 bases fit TRBD2. The CDR3 spans 18 residues. Trimming cost V 0 bases and J 6 bases; bases outside gene matches: 15. In germline, CDR1 is LNHNV, CDR2 YYDKDF (reference sequence). CDR3 protein: CATSRDNGAVAGLKTQYF. The CDR3 DNA reads TGTGCCACCAGCAGAGATAACGGGGCAGTAGCGGGGTTGAAGACCCAGTACTTC. The full variable domain, completed using reference TRBV15 and TRBJ2-5, is DAMVIQNPRYQVTQFGKPVTLSCSQTLNHNVMYWYQQKSSQAPKLLFHYYDKDFNNEADTPDNFQSRRPNTSFCFLDIRSPGLGDTAMYLCATSRDNGAVAGLKTQYFGPGTRLLVL.

This chain links TRBV7-9 with TRBJ1-1, with 8 bases identical to TRBD1. This CDR3 spans 14 amino acids. CDR1 is SEHNR, CDR2 FQNEAQ, per germline (reference sequence). With 4 bases clipped from V and 2 bases from J, the junction kept 3 bases outside the gene matches. For the CDR3, the DNA is TGTGCCAGCAGCTCAGGGGGCTCTAACACTGAAGCTTTCTTT. It specifies CASSSGGSNTEAFF.

V and J are TRBV15 and TRBJ1-5, with 7 bases fitting TRBD1. Germline V lookup: CDR1 LNHNV, CDR2 YYDKDF (reference sequence). Losses at the gene ends were 0 bases for V and 3 bases for J; bases not matched to a gene: 2. CDR3 size: 15 residues. CDR3: CATSRDRGINQPQHF. CDR3 bases: TGTGCCACCAGCAGAGACAGGGGGATCAATCAGCCCCAGCATTTT.

The rearrangement joins TRBV2 to TRBJ2-2; 10 bases are shared with TRBD2. CDR3 length: 16 residues. The ends lost 6 bases at V and 7 bases at J; junction bases unmatched: 11. The germline V gene has CDR1 SNHLY and CDR2 FYNNEI. CDR3 sequence reads: CASRPLGLAGVGELFF. CDR3 nucleotides: TGTGCCAGCAGACCGCTGGGGCTAGCGGGAGTCGGGGAGCTGTTTTTT. The full variable domain, rest sourced from reference TRBV2 and TRBJ2-2, is EPEVTQTPSHQVTQMGQEVILRCVPISNHLYFYWYRQILGQKVEFLVSFYNNEISEKSEIFDDQFSVERPDGSNFTLKIRSTKLEDSAMYFCASRPLGLAGVGELFFGEGSRLTVL.

This chain uses TRBV6-6 with TRBJ2-5; D possibly corresponds to TRBD1 (5 bases). The CDR3 spans 14 residues. Germline assignment: CDR1 MNHNY and CDR2 SVGAGI (reference sequence). The V gene lost 0 bases and the J gene lost 5 bases, with 10 bases spanning the gap. The DNA for the CDR3 is TGTGCCAGCAGTTACTCGTCCAGGGTGGAGACCCAGTACTTC. This sequence encodes CASSYSSRVETQYF.

J is TRBJ2-5 and V is TRBV30; a weak D match, TRBD1 (5 bases). CDR3 length: 13 residues. The V end lost 3 bases, the J end lost 3 bases, and 11 bases lay between the germline ends. Germline V gives CDR1 GTSNPN, CDR2 SVGIG (reference sequence). CDR3 DNA: TGTGCCTGGAGCAGACAGCAAGAAGAGACCCAGTACTTC. Protein sequence: CAWSRQQEETQYF.

The gene calls are TRBV29-1 and TRBJ1-2; 8 bases line up with TRBD1. Germline lookup yields CDR1 SQVTM and CDR2 ANQGSEA. V shed 2 bases, J shed 5 bases, and the junction held 1 base outside the gene matches. This CDR3 region has 12 residues. CDR3 sequence (DNA): TGCAGCGTTGAAAGGACAGGGTATGGCTACACCTTC. It codes for CSVERTGYGYTF.

The genes are TRBV18 and TRBJ1-1; 7 bases fit TRBD1. This CDR3 spans 18 amino acids. The V segment lost 1 base and the J segment 0 bases; nucleotides outside the gene matches: 11. Germline V gene data show CDR1 as KGHSH and CDR2 as LQKENI. In nucleotides, the CDR3 is TGTGCCAGCTCACCACGGACAGGAGCCGTCCTAATGAACACTGAAGCTTTCTTT. It specifies CASSPRTGAVLMNTEAFF. Using reference TRBV18 and TRBJ1-1 for the parts outside the CDR3, the full variable domain is NAGVMQNPRHLVRRRGQEARLRCSPMKGHSHVYWYRQLPEEGLKFMVYLQKENIIDESGMPKERFSAEFPKEGPSILRIQQVVRGDSAAYFCASSPRTGAVLMNTEAFFGQGTRLTVV.

The rearrangement uses TRBV11-3 and TRBJ2-1; possible D gene TRBD2, 5 bases. Trimming stripped 4 bases from V and 0 bases from J, with 19 bases between. Germline CDR1 is SGHNT and CDR2 is YENEEA. The CDR3 loop spans 18 amino acids. CDR3 bases: TGTGCCAGCAGCTCAAGGGCCCCGGGATTCTCCTCCTACAATGAGCAGTTCTTC. Its translation is CASSSRAPGFSSYNEQFF.

J is TRBJ1-4 and V is TRBV18, with a weak D call TRBD1 (5 bases). This CDR3 contains 16 residues. CDR1 and CDR2 (germline): KGHSH, LQKENI. With 0 bases removed from V and 3 bases from J, the gap between germline ends came to 11 bases. The DNA of the CDR3 is TGTGCCAGCTCACCACCGAGCGGGGCATCTAATGAAAAACTGTTTTTT. Its protein is CASSPPSGASNEKLFF.

The V and J genes are TRBV7-2 and TRBJ2-1; 12 bases align to TRBD2. V lost 4 bases and J lost 1; bases outside the gene matches: 8. Germline V gene sequence: CDR1 SGHTA, CDR2 FQGNSA. The CDR3 totals 18 residues. CDR3 protein: CASSSSPGLAGSYNEQFF. The CDR3 DNA sequence: TGTGCCAGCAGCTCGTCGCCGGGACTAGCGGGTTCCTACAATGAGCAGTTCTTC.

This clone was recorded a few times. The CDR3 nucleotides read TGCAGCGTTCTGTCCGAGGCGGATCTTAACTATGGCTACACCTTC. Translation gives CSVLSEADLNYGYTF. The rearrangement links TRBV29-1 to TRBJ1-2, with D hard to call. The CDR3 totals 15 residues. Trimming cost V 5 bases and J 1 base, with 17 bases left between them. Germline CDR1 reads SQVTM; CDR2 reads ANQGSEA.

The chain has TRBV29-1 and TRBJ1-2; 9 nucleotides line up with TRBD1. Germline V lookup: CDR1 SQVTM, CDR2 ANQGSEA. Trimming took 6 bases from V and 4 from J; bases not matched to a gene: 18. CDR3 length equals 17 residues. The DNA for the CDR3 is TGCAGCGTGGTGGAGGCCGGGACAGGGTCCTCTCGCTATGGCTACACCTTC. Its protein is CSVVEAGTGSSRYGYTF.

The chain couples TRBV6-1 to TRBJ2-5, with 11 positions matching TRBD1. Germline values: CDR1 MNHNS, CDR2 SASEGT. V was clipped by 6 bases and J by 5 bases; unmatched bases: 5. The CDR3 contains 14 residues. The DNA of the CDR3 is TGTGCCAGCAGGGGGGACAGGGGGGACGAGACCCAGTACTTC. This translates into CASRGDRGDETQYF.

This rearrangement joins TRBV18 to TRBJ1-5; 9 nucleotides line up with TRBD1. The CDR3 runs 14 residues. Germline assignment: CDR1 KGHSH and CDR2 LQKENI. The trim removed 4 bases at V and 6 bases at J, leaving 4 bases unmatched. CDR3 residues: CASSLTGGVQPQHF. The CDR3 nucleotides are TGTGCCAGCTCACTCACAGGGGGCGTTCAGCCCCAGCATTTT.

This clone was seen once. The rearrangement links TRBV25-1 to TRBJ2-1; tentative D call: TRBD2 (7 bases). The CDR3 consists of 14 residues. Deletions cut 1 base from V and 12 bases from J, with 16 bases between. Germline V gives CDR1 MGHDK, CDR2 SYGVNS. This CDR3 is CASSESSGGGGQFF. The CDR3 coding sequence is TGTGCCAGCAGTGAATCTAGCGGAGGGGGAGGGCAGTTCTTC.

This clone was observed a few times. The chain links TRBV11-1 to TRBJ2-7, with 9 bases fitting TRBD1. Germline lookup yields CDR1 SGHAT and CDR2 FQDESV (reference sequence). The CDR3 length is 14 residues. Unmatched junction bases numbered 6, after V lost 4 bases and J lost 5 bases. The CDR3 DNA reads as TGTGCCAGCAGCTCCGGGACAGGGTGGAACGAGCAGTACTTC. Protein sequence: CASSSGTGWNEQYF.

This chain joins TRBV9 and TRBJ2-3, with 7 bases aligning to TRBD2. The CDR3 has 16 residues. The V segment lost 3 bases and the J segment 1 base; nucleotides outside the gene matches: 8. The germline V gene encodes CDR1 SGDLS and CDR2 YYNGEE. In DNA, the CDR3 is TGTGCCAGCAGCGGCGGTCGGGCGGGAGGCACAGATACGCAGTATTTT. Translating gives CASSGGRAGGTDTQYF.

The chain employs TRBV30 and TRBJ1-1; D remains ambiguous. Germline CDR1 and CDR2: GTSNPN and SVGIG (reference sequence). The CDR3 has 13 amino acids. Deletions cut 5 bases from V and 3 bases from J, with 13 bases between. The CDR3 coding sequence is TGTGCCTGGGCTAGGGAGGTCGACACTGAAGCTTTCTTT. Translation: CAWAREVDTEAFF.

This CDR3 reads CASSQVTGGAGTEAFF. The CDR3 DNA reads TGTGCCAGCAGCCAAGTTACAGGGGGCGCGGGAACTGAAGCTTTCTTT. The rearrangement joins TRBV4-2 to TRBJ1-1; 9 positions match TRBD1. Trimming removed 1 base from V and 5 bases from J; junction bases left unmatched: 8. The germline V gene has CDR1 LGHNA and CDR2 YNFKEQ. The CDR3 has 16 residues.

V is TRBV6-6 and J is TRBJ2-7, with TRBD2 matching 11 bases. V was clipped by 6 bases and J by 4 bases; unmatched bases: 11. CDR1 is MNHNY, CDR2 SVGAGI, per germline (reference sequence). This CDR3 comprises 16 residues. The CDR3 nucleotides read TGTGCCAGCAGCCTAACTCCGGGACTAGCGGATTACGAGCAGTACTTC. Translated: CASSLTPGLADYEQYF.

This clone was counted a few times. V gene TRBV11-3 combines with J gene TRBJ2-3; 7 positions agree with TRBD1. Germline trimming cut 1 base from V and 5 bases from J; bases unmatched to any gene: 6. The germline CDR1 and CDR2 sequences are SGHNT and YENEEA. This CDR3 comprises 15 residues. CDR3 amino acids: CASSLGLAGGDTQYF. The CDR3, as DNA: TGTGCCAGCAGCTTAGGGTTAGCAGGGGGAGATACGCAGTATTTT.

The gene calls are TRBV11-2 and TRBJ2-5, with a weak D call TRBD1 (5 bases). The CDR3 contains 14 residues. V lost 0 bases to trimming and J lost 5 bases, with 10 bases between them. Germline CDR1 is SGHAT and CDR2 is FQNNGV. For the CDR3, the DNA is TGTGCCAGCAGCTTAGAAAGGACACGGGAGACCCAGTACTTC. Amino acid sequence: CASSLERTRETQYF. The whole variable domain, remainder taken from reference TRBV11-2 and TRBJ2-5, is EAGVAQSPRYKIIEKRQSVAFWCNPISGHATLYWYQQILGQGPKLLIQFQNNGVVDDSQLPKDRFSAERLKGVDSTLKIQPAKLEDSAVYLCASSLERTRETQYFGPGTRLLVL.

DNA of the CDR3: TGCAGCGTACTAGGCGGGGGCGCGTTATCTGGCTACACCTTC. Translation: CSVLGGGALSGYTF. This sequence joins TRBV29-1 and TRBJ1-2; perhaps TRBD1 as D (6 bases). Between the trimmed V and J ends, which lost 6 bases and 7 bases, there was a span of 21 bases. CDR1 is SQVTM, CDR2 ANQGSEA, per germline. The CDR3 totals 14 residues.